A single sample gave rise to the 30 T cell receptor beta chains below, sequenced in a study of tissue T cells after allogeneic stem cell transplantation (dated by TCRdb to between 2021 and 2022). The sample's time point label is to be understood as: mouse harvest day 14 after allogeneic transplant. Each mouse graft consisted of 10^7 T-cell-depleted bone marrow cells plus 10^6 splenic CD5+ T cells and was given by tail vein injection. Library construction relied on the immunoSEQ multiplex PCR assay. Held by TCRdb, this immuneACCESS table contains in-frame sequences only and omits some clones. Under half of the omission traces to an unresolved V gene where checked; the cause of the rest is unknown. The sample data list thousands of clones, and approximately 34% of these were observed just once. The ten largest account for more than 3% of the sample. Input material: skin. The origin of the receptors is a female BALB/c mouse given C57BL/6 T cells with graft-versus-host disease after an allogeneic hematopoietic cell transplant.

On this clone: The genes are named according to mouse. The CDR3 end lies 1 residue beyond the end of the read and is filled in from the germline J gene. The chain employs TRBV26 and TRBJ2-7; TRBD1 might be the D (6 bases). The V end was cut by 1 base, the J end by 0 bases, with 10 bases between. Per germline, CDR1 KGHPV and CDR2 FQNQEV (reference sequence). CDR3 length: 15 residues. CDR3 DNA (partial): TGTGCCAGCAGTCTGTGGGCAGGGGACTCCTATGAACAGTAC. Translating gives CASSLWAGDSYEQY. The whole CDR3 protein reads CASSLWAGDSYEQYF. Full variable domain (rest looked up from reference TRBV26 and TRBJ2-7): NSKVIQTPRYLVKGQGQKAKMRCIPEKGHPVVFWYQQNKNNEFKFLINFQNQEVLQQIDMTEKRFSAECPSNSPCSLEIQSSEAGDSALYLCASSLWAGDSYEQYFGPGTRLTVL.

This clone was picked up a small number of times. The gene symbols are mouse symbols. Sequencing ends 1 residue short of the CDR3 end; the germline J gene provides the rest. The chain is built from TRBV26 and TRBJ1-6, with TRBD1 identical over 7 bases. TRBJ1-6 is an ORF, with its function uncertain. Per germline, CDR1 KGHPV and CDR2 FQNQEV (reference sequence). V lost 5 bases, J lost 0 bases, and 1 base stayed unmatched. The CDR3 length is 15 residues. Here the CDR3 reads CASSGTDSYNSPLYF. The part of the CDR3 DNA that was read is TGTGCCAGCAGTGGGACAGATTCCTATAATTCGCCCCTCTAC.

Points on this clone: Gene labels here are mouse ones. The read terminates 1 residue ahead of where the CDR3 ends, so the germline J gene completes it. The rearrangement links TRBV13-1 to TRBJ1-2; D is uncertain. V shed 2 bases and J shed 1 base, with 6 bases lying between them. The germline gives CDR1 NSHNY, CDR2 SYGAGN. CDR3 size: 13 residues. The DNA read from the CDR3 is TGTGCCAGCAGTGACAGCCGAAACTCCGACTACACC. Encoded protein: CASSDSRNSDYT. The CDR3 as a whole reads CASSDSRNSDYTF.

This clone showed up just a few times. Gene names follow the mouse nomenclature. The CDR3 here is CASSPQGYGNTLYF. The sequenced part of the CDR3 DNA is TGTGCCAGCAGCCCACAGGGGTACGGAAATACGCTCTAT. The chain joins TRBV26 to TRBJ1-3; TRBD1 aligns across 7 bases. The missing CDR3 end, 1 residue past where the read stops, is filled in from the germline J gene. The CDR3 sequence is 14 residues long. The germline CDR1 and CDR2 sequences are KGHPV and FQNQEV (reference sequence). Losses at the gene ends were 6 bases for V and 4 bases for J; bases not matched to a gene: 6.

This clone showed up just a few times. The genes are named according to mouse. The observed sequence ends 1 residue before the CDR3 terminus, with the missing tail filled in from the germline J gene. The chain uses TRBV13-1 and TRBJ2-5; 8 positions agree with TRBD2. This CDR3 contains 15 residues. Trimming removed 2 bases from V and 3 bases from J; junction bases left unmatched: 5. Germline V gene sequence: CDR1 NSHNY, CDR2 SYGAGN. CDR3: CASSDPTGGQDTQYF. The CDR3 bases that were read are TGTGCCAGCAGTGACCCAACTGGGGGACAAGACACCCAGTAC.

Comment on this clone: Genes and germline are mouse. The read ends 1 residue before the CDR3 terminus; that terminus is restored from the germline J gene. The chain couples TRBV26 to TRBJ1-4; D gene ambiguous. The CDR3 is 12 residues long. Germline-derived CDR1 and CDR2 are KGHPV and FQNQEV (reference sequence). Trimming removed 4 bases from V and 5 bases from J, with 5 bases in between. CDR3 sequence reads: CASSQQNERLFF. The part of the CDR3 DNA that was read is TGTGCCAGCAGTCAACAAAACGAAAGATTATTT. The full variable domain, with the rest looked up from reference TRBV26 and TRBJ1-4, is NSKVIQTPRYLVKGQGQKAKMRCIPEKGHPVVFWYQQNKNNEFKFLINFQNQEVLQQIDMTEKRFSAECPSNSPCSLEIQSSEAGDSALYLCASSQQNERLFFGHGTKLSVL.

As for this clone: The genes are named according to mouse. The CDR3 here is CASSQRLGDAEQFF. The sequenced part of the CDR3 DNA is TGTGCCAGCAGCCAGCGACTGGGGGATGCTGAGCAGTTC. The chain recombines TRBV5 with TRBJ2-1; TRBD2 aligns across 9 bases. The read ends 1 residue before the CDR3 terminus; that terminus is restored from the germline J gene. Germline V gene data show CDR1 as LGHNA and CDR2 as YNLKQL (reference sequence). V trimming: 3 bases; J trimming: 5 bases; junction bases outside the gene matches: 2. The CDR3 extends over 14 amino acids.

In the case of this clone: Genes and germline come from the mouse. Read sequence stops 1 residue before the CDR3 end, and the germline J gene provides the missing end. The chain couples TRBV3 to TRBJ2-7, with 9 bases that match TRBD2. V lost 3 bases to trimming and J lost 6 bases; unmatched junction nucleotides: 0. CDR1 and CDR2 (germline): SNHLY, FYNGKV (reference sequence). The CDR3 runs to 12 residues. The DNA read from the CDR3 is TGTGCCAGCAGCTTGACTGGGGGTGAACAGTAC. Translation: CASSLTGGEQY. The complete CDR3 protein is CASSLTGGEQYF. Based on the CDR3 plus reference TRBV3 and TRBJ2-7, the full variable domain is GPKVLQIPSHQIIDMGQMVTLNCDPVSNHLYFYWYKQILGQQMEFLVNFYNGKVMEKSKLFKDQFSVERPDGSYFTLKIQPTALEDSAVYFCASSLTGGEQYFGPGTRLTVL.

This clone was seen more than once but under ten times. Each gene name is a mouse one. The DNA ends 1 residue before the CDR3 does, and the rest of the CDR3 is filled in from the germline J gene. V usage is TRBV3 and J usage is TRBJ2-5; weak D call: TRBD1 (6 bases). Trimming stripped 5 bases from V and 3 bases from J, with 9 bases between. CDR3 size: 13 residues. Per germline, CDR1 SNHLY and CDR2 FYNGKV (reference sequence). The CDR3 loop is CASSRTAQDTQYF. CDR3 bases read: TGTGCCAGCAGCCGGACAGCACAAGACACCCAGTAC.

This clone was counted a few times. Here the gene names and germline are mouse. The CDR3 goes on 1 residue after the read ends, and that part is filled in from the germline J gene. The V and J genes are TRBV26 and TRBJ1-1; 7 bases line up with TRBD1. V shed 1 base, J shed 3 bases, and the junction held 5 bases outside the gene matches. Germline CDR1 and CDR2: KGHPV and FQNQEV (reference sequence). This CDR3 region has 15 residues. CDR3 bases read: TGTGCCAGCAGTCTGTACAGGGGAAGCGACACAGAAGTCTTC. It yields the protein CASSLYRGSDTEVF. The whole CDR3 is CASSLYRGSDTEVFF.

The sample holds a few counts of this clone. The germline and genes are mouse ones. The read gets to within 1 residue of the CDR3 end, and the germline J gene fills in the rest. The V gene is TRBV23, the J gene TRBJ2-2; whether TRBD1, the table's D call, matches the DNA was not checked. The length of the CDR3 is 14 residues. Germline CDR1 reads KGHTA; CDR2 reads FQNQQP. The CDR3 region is CSSSPTTNTGQLYF. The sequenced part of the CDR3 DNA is TGCTCCAGCAGTCCAACAACAAACACCGGGCAGCTCTAC.

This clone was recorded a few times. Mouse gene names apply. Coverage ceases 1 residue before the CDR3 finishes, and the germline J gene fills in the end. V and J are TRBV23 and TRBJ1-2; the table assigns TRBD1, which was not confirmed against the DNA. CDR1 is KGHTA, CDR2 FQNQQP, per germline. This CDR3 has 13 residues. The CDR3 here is CSSSYREDSDYTF. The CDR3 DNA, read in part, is TGCTCCAGCAGTTACAGGGAAGACTCCGACTACACC.

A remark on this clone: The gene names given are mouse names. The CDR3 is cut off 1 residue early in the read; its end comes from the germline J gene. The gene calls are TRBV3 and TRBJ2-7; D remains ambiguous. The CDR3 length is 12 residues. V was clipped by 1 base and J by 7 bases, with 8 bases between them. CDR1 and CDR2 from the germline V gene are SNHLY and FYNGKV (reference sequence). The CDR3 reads CASSLGGREQYF. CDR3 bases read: TGTGCCAGCAGCTTAGGGGGAAGGGAACAGTAC.

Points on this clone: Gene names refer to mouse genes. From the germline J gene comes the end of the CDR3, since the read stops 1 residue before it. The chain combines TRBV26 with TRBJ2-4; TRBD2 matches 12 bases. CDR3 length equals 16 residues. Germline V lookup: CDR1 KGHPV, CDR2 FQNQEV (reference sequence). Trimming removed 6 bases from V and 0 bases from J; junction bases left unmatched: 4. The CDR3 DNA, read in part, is TGTGCCAGCAGCCGACTGGGGGGGCCTAGTCAAAACACCTTGTAC. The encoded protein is CASSRLGGPSQNTLY. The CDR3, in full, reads CASSRLGGPSQNTLYF.

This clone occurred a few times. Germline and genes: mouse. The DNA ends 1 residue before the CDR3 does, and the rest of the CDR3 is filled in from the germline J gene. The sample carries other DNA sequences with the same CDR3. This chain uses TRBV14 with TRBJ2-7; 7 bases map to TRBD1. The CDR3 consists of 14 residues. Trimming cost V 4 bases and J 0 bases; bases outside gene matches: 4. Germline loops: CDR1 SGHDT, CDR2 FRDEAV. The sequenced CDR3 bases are TGTGCCAGCAGTCTACAGGGGAGCTCCTATGAACAGTAC. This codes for CASSLQGSSYEQY. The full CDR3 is CASSLQGSSYEQYF.

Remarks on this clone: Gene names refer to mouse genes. CDR3 DNA (partial): TGTGCCAGCAGTGGACAGGGGGGGGACACCCAGTAC. Amino acid sequence: CASSGQGGDTQY. The CDR3 in full is CASSGQGGDTQYF. V usage is TRBV26 and J usage is TRBJ2-5; 10 bases agree with TRBD1. The sequenced fragment ends 1 residue before the CDR3 boundary, so the rest is inferred from the germline J gene. The CDR3 is 13 residues long. With V trimmed by 5 bases and J by 6 bases, 2 bases remained unmatched. In germline, CDR1 is KGHPV, CDR2 FQNQEV (reference sequence).

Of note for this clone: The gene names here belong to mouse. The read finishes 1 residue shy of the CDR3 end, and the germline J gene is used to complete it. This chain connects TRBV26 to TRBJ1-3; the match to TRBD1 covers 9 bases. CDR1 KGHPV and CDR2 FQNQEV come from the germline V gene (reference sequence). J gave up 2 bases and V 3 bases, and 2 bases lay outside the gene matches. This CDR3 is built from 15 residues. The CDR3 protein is CASSLGTGTGNTLYF. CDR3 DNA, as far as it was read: TGTGCCAGCAGTCTCGGGACAGGGACTGGAAATACGCTCTAT.

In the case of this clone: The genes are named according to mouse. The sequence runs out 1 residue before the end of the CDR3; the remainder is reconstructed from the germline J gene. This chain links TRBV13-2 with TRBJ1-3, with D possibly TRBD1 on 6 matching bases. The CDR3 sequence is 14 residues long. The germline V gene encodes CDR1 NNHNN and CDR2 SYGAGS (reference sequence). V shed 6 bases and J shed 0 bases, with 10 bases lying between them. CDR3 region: CASDRTASGNTLYF. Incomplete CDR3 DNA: TGTGCCAGCGACCGGACAGCTTCTGGAAATACGCTCTAT.

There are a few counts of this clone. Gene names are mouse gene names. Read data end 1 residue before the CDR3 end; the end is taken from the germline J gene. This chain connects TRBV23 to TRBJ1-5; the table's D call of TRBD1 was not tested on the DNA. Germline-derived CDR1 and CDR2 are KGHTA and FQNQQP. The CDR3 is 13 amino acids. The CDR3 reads CSSSPWTGQAPLF. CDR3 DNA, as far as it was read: TGCTCCAGCAGTCCCTGGACAGGGCAGGCTCCGCTT. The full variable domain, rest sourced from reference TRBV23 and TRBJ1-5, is DAAVTQKPRYLIKMKGQEAEMKCIPEKGHTAVFWYQQKQSKELKFLIYFQNQQPLDQIDMVKERFSAVCPSSSLCSLGIRTCEAEDSALYLCSSSPWTGQAPLFGEGTRLSVL.

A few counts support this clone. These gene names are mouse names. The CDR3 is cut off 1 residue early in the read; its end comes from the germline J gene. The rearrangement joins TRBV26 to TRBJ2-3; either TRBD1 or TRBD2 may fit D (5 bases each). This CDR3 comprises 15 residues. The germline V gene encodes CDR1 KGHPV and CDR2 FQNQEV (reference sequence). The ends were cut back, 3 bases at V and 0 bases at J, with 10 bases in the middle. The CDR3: CASSLRGSSAETLYF. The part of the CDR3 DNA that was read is TGTGCCAGCAGTCTTCGGGGGTCTAGTGCAGAAACGCTGTAT.

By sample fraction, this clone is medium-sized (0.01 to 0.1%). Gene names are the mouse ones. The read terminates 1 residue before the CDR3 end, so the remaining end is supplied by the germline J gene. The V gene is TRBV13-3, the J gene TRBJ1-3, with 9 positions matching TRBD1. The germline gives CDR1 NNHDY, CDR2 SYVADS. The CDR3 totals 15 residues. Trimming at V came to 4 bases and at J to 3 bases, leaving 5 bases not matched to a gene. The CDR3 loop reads CASSLTGGGGNTLYF. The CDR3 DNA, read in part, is TGTGCCAGCAGTCTGACAGGGGGTGGTGGAAATACGCTCTAT.

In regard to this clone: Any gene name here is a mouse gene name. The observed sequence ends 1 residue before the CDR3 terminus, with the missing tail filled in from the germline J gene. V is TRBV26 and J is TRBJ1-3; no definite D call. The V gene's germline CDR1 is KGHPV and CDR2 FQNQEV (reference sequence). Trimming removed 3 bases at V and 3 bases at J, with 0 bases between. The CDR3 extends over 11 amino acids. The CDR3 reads CASSLGNTLYF. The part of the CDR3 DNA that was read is TGTGCCAGCAGTCTTGGAAATACGCTCTAT.

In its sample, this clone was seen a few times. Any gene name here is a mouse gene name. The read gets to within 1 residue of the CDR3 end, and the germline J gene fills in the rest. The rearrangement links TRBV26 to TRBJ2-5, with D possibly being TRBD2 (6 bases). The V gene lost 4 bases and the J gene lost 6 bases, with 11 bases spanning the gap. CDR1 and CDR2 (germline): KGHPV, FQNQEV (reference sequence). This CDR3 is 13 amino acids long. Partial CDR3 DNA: TGTGCCAGCAGTCCCCGCTGGGGTGACACCCAGTAC. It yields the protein CASSPRWGDTQY. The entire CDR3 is CASSPRWGDTQYF.

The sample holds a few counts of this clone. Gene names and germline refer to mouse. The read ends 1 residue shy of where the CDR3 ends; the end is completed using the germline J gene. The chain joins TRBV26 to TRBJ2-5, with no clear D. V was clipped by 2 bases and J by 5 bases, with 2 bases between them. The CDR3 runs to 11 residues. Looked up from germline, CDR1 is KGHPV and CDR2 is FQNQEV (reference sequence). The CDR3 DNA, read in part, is TGTGCCAGCAGTCTGGGAGACACCCAGTAC. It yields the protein CASSLGDTQY. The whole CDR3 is CASSLGDTQYF.

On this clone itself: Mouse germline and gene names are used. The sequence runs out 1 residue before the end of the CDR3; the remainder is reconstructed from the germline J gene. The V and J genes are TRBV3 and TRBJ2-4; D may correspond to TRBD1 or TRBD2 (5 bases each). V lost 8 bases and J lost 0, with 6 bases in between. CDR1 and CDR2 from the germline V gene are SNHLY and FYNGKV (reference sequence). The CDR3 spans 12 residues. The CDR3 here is CASGGSQNTLYF. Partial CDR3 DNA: TGTGCCAGCGGGGGTAGTCAAAACACCTTGTAC.

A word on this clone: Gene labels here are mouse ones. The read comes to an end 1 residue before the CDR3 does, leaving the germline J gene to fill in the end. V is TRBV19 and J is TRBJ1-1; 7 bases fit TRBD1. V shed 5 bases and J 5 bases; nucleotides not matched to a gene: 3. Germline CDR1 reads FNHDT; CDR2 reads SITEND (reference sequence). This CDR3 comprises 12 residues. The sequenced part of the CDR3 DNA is TGTGCCAGCAGCCGGGGACAGACAGAAGTCTTC. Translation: CASSRGQTEVF. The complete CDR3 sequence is CASSRGQTEVFF. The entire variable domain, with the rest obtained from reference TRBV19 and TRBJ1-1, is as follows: GGIITQTPKFLIGQEGQKLTLKCQQNFNHDTMYWYRQDSGKGLRLIYYSITENDLQKGDLSEGYDASREKKSSFSLTVTSAQKNEMAVFLCASSRGQTEVFFGKGTRLTVV.

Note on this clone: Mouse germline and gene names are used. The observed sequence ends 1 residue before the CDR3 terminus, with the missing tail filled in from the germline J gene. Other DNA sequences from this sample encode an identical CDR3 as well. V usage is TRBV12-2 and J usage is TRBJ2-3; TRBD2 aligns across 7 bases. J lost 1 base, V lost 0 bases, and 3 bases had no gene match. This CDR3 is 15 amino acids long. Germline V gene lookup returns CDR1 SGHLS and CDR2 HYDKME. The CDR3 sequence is CASSLDWGGAETLYF. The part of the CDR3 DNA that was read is TGTGCCAGCTCTCTCGATTGGGGGGGTGCAGAAACGCTGTAT.

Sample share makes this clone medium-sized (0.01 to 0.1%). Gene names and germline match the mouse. The covered CDR3 bases are TGTGCCAGCAGTCTGGGACAGGGCCAAAACACCTTGTAC. This codes for CASSLGQGQNTLY. The whole CDR3 region reads CASSLGQGQNTLYF. This rearrangement joins TRBV26 to TRBJ2-4, with TRBD1 identical over 8 bases. The read stops 1 residue short of the end of the CDR3; the missing end is completed from the germline J gene. J lost 3 bases, V lost 2 bases, and 1 base had no gene match. From germline, CDR1 is KGHPV and CDR2 FQNQEV (reference sequence). This CDR3 has 14 residues.

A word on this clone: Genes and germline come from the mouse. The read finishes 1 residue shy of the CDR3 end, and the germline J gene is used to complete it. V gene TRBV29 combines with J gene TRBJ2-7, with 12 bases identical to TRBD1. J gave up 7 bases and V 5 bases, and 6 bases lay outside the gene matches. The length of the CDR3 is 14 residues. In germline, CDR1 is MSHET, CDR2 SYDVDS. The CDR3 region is CASSIRDRGQEQYF. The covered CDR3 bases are TGTGCTAGCAGTATCCGGGACAGGGGGCAGGAACAGTAC.

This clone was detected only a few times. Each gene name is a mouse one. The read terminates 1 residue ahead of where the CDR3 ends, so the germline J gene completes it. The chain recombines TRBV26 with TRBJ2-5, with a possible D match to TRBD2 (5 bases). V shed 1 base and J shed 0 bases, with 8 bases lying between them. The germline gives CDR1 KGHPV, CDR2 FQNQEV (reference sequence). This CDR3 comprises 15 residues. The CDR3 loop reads CASSLLGRNQDTQYF. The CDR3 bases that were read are TGTGCCAGCAGTCTGTTGGGGAGGAACCAAGACACCCAGTAC.